Listed below are T cell receptor beta chains from one sample, sequenced in a study of T-cell memory formation after mild COVID-19. A single record per CDR3 protein comes from TCRdb applying MiXCR to the 5' RACE reads. The data hold around 200,000 distinct CDR3 sequences, with approximately 10% observed a single time. Material: PBMCs or a T cell subset sorted from them (not recorded which). These receptors were taken from a man between 18 and 29 years old who had mild COVID-19 (a few samples of this study predate the infection). Cell type and time point are not known. Each CDR3 is given without its conserved first and last residue. Fields, in order: V gene, J gene, CDR3 protein.

>TRBV5-1|TRBJ2-4
ASSLDREDIQY
>TRBV18|TRBJ1-2
ASFSTGDGDYGYT
>TRBV12-3/TRBV12-4|TRBJ2-2
ASTWTGRPGELF
>TRBV7-2|TRBJ2-1
ASSWEGLAGGGDEQF
>TRBV5-1|TRBJ2-1
ASSLAAGGSSYNEQF
>TRBV6-5|TRBJ2-6
ASTLLSGANVLT
>TRBV18|TRBJ2-3
ASSPLQSTDTQY
>TRBV15|TRBJ1-3
ATSRGRGTGNTIY
>TRBV20-1|TRBJ2-3
SARDLRSGGTDTQY
>TRBV20-1|TRBJ2-5
SAWDRGAAQY
>TRBV12-3/TRBV12-4|TRBJ1-1
ASSRQGVSPF
>TRBV5-6|TRBJ2-6
ASRIGLSGANVLT
>TRBV11-3|TRBJ2-3
ASSLNFEDTQY
>TRBV5-1|TRBJ1-1
ASSLPQGQNTEAF
>TRBV19|TRBJ1-1
ASSTRDSRTTEAF
>TRBV12-3/TRBV12-4|TRBJ1-2
AVGELGYGYT
>TRBV4-2|TRBJ1-1
ASSQDPKTTEAF
>TRBV7-2|TRBJ2-2
ASRGVSNTGELF
>TRBV2|TRBJ2-3
ASIRSRSGISTDTQY
>TRBV29-1|TRBJ1-5
SVGTVEGGQPQH
>TRBV5-6|TRBJ2-3
ASSLVPLAGLTDTQY
>TRBV5-1|TRBJ2-3
ASSQMRGDTQY
>TRBV7-3|TRBJ2-3
ASSQGGQDTQY
>TRBV7-2|TRBJ1-1
ASSLAQAPTKPPF
>TRBV7-9|TRBJ2-5
ASSLYRQGGGQETQY
>TRBV4-3|TRBJ1-3
ASSQEGISGNTIY
>TRBV7-9|TRBJ2-5
ASHQETQY
>TRBV7-3|TRBJ2-2
ASSPTGGTNTGELF
>TRBV7-2|TRBJ2-5
ASSFKSGETQY
>TRBV5-5|TRBJ1-4
ASSRGRENEKLF
>TRBV20-1|TRBJ2-5
SARHPGGGLPGETQY